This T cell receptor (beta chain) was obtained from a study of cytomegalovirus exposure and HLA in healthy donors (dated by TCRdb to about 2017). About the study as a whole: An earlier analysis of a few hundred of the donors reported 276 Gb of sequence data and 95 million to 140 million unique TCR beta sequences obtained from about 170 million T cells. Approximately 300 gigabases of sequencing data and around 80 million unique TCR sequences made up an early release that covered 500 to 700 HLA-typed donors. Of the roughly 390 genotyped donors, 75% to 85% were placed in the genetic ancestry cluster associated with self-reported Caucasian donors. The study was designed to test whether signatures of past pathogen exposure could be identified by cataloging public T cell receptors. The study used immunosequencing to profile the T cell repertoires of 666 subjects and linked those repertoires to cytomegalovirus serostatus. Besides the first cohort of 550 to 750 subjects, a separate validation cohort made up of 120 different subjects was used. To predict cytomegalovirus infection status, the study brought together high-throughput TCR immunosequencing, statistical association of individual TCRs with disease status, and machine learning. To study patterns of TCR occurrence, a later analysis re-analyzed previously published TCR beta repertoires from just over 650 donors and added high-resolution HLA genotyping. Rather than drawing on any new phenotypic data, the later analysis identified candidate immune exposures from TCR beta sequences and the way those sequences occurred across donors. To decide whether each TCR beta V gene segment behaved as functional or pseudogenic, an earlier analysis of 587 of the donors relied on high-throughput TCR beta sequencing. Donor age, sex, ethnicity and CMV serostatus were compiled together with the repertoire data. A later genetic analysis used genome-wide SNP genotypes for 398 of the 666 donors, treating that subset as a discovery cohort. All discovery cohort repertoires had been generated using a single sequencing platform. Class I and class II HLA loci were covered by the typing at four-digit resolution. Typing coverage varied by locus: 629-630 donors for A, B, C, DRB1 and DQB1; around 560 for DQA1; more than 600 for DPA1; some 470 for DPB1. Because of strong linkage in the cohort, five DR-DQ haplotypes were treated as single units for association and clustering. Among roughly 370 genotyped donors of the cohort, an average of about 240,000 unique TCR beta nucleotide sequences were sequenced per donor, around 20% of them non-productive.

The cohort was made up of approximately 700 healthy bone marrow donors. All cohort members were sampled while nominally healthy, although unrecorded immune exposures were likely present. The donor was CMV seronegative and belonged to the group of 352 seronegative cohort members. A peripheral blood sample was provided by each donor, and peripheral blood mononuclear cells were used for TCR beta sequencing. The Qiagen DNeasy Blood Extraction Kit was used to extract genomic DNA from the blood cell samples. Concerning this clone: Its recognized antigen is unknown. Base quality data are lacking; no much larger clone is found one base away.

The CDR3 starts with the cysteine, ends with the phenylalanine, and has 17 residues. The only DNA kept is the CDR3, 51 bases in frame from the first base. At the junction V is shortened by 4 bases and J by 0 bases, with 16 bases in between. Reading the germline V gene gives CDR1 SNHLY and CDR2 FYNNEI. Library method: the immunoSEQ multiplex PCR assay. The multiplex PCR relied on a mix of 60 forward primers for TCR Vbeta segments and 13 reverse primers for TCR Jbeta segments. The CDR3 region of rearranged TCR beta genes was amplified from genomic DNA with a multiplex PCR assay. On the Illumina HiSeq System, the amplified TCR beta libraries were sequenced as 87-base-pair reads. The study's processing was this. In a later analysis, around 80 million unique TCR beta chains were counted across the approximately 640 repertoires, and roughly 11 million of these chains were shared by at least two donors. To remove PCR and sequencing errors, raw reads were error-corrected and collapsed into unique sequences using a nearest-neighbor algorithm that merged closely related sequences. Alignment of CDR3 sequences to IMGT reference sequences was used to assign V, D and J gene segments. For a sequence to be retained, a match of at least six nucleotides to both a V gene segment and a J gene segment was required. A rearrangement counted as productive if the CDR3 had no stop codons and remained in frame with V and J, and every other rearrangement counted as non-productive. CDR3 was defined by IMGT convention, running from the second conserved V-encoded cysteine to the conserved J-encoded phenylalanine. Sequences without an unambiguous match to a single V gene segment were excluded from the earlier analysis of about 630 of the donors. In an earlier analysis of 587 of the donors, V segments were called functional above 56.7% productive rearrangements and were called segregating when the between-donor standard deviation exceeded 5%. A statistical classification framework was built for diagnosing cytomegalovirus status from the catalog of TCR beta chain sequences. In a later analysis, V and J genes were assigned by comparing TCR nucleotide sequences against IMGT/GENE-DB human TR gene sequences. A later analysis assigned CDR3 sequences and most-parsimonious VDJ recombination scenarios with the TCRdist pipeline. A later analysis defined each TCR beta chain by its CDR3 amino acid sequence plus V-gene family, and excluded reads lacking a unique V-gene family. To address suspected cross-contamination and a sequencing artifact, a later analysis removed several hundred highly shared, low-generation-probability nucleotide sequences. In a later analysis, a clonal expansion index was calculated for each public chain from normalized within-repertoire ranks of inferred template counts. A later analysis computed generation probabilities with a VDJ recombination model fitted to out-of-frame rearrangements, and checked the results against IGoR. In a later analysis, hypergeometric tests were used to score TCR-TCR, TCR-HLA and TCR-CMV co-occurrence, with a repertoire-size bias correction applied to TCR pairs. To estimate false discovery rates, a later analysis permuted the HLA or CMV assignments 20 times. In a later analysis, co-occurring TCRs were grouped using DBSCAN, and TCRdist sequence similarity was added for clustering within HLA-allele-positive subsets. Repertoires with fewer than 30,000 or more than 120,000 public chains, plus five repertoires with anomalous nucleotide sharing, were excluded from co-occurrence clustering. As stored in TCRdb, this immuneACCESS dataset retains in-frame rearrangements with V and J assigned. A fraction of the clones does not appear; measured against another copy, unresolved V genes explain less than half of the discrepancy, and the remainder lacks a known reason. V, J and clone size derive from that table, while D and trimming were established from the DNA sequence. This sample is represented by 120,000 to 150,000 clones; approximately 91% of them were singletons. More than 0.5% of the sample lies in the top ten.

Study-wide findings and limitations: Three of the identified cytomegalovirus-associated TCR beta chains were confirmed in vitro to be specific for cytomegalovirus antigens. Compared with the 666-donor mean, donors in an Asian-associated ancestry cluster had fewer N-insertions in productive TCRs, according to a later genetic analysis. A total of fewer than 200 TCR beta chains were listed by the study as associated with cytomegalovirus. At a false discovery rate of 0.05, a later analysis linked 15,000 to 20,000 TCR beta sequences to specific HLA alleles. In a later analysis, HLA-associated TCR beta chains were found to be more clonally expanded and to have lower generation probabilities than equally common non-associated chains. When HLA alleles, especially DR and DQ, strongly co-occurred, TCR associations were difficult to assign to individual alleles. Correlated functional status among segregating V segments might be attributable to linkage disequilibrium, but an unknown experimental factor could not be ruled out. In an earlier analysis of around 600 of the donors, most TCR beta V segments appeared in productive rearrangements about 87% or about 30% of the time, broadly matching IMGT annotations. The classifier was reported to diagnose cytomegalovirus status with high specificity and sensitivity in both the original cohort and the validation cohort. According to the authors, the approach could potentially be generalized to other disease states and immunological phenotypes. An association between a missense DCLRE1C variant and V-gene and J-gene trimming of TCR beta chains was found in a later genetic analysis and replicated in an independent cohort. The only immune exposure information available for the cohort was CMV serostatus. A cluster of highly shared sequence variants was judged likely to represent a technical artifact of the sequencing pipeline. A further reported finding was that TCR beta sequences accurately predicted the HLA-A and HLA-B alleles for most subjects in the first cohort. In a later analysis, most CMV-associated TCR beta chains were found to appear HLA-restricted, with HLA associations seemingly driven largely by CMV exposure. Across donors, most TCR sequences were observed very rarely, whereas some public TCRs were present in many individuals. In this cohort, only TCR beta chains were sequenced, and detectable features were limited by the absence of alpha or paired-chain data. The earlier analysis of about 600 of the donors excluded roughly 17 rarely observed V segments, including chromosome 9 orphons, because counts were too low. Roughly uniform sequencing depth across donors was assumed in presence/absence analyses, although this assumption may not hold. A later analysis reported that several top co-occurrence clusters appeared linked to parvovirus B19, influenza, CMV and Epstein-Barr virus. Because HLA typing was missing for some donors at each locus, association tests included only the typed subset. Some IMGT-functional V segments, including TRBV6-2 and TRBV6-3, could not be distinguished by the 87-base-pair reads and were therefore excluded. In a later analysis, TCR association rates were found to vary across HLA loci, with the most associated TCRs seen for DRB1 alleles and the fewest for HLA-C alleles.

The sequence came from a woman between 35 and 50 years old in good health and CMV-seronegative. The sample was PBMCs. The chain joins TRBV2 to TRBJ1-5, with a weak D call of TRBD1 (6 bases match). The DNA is TGTGCCAGCAGTGGGGGGCAAGGAGGTTATAGCAATCAGCCCCAGCATTTT. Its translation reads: CASSGGQGGYSNQPQHF.